This entry features one TCR beta chain sequence. This sample is part of a study of blood T cell repertoires in COVID-19. On the study more broadly: COVID-19 samples collected from the United States, Italy and Spain covered acute and convalescent phases. T cells, B-cell-depleted T cells, or PBMCs supplied cDNA or gDNA.

Germline values: CDR1 SEHNR, CDR2 FQNEAQ (reference sequence). V lost 5 bases and J lost 7, with 12 bases in between. CDR3 length: 13 amino acids. Method: immunoSEQ multiplex PCR; TCRdb's copy keeps in-frame clones and lacks some. Here the sample spans around 140,000 clones, 88% being singletons. The source of this sequence is a man between 65 and 80 years old with acute or convalescent COVID-19. The sample comprised peripheral blood. The chain couples TRBV7-9 to TRBJ2-1, with D possibly TRBD2 on 6 matching bases. The CDR3 DNA follows: TGTGCCAGCAGCCCGGCTGGGGGGAATGAGCAGTTCTTC. This encodes CASSPAGGNEQFF.